The 14 T cell receptor beta chains below all came from one sample that was sequenced in a study of cytomegalovirus exposure and HLA in healthy donors. This PCR relied on a set of 60 Vbeta primers and 13 Jbeta primers. TCRdb's table, derived via immunoSEQ multiplex PCR, lists solely in-frame clones and lacks some. The sample has about 46,000 clones. The sequencing sample was made of PBMCs. The origin of the receptors is a woman aged 40 to 50 in good health and CMV-seronegative.

The rearrangement joins TRBV5-1 to TRBJ2-7, with 8 bases identical to TRBD1. Looked up from germline, CDR1 is SGHRS and CDR2 is YFSETQ. Germline trimming cut 3 bases from V and 3 bases from J; bases unmatched to any gene: 5. The CDR3 covers 14 residues. The DNA for the CDR3 is TGCGCCAGCAGCTCCGACAGGGGAGACTACGAGCAGTACTTC. Its protein product is CASSSDRGDYEQYF.

The chain recombines TRBV19 with TRBJ2-2, with TRBD2 identical over 11 bases. Looked up from germline, CDR1 is LNHDA and CDR2 is SQIVND (reference sequence). J gave up 4 bases and V 7 bases, and 17 bases lay outside the gene matches. The CDR3 consists of 19 residues. The CDR3 nucleotides read TGTGCCAGTACTGGGGCCGGAGTAGCGGGAGGGCCGGGCACCGGGGAGCTGTTTTTT. This gives the protein CASTGAGVAGGPGTGELFF.

This sequence joins TRBV5-1 and TRBJ2-3; 7 bases match TRBD2. CDR1 is SGHRS, CDR2 YFSETQ, per germline. J gave up 0 bases and V 2 bases, and 6 bases lay outside the gene matches. This CDR3 is built from 16 residues. The DNA for the CDR3 is TGCGCCAGCAGCTTAAGACTAGCAGCTAGCACAGATACGCAGTATTTT. Translated: CASSLRLAASTDTQYF. The full variable domain, rest sourced from reference TRBV5-1 and TRBJ2-3, is KAGVTQTPRYLIKTRGQQVTLSCSPISGHRSVSWYQQTPGQGLQFLFEYFSETQRNKGNFPGRFSGRQFSNSRSEMNVSTLELGDSALYLCASSLRLAASTDTQYFGPGTRLTVL.

The rearrangement links TRBV6-6 to TRBJ1-2, with no clear D. Germline lookup yields CDR1 MNHNY and CDR2 SVGAGI (reference sequence). Trimming removed 6 bases at V and 8 bases at J, with 10 bases between. The CDR3 runs 11 residues. The DNA of the CDR3 is TGTGCCAGCAGGATTCTGGAGGGCTACACCTTC. Translated: CASRILEGYTF.

The chain links TRBV5-1 to TRBJ1-4; D is uncertain. The V end lost 3 bases, the J end lost 8 bases, and 20 bases lay between the germline ends. This CDR3 comprises 16 residues. Germline CDR1 is SGHRS and CDR2 is YFSETQ. The DNA for the CDR3 is TGCGCCAGCAGCTCCCGGTCGATCTCGGGGAACGAAAAACTGTTTTTT. The encoded protein is CASSSRSISGNEKLFF.

The V call is TRBV4-2, the J call TRBJ1-4; 8 nucleotides agree with TRBD1. V lost 2 bases to trimming and J lost 5 bases; unmatched junction nucleotides: 7. CDR3 length: 16 amino acids. Looked up from germline, CDR1 is LGHNA and CDR2 is YNFKEQ. Here the CDR3 reads CASSQSHGQGNEKLFF. The CDR3 DNA reads TGTGCCAGCAGCCAATCCCACGGACAGGGAAATGAAAAACTGTTTTTT.

This chain joins TRBV7-9 and TRBJ1-1; TRBD1 aligns across 7 bases. V shed 1 base, J shed 5 bases, and the junction held 10 bases outside the gene matches. Germline CDR1 SEHNR, CDR2 FQNEAQ (reference sequence). The CDR3 is 16 amino acids. The CDR3 region is CASSLGTGPLRTEAFF. CDR3 nucleotides: TGTGCCAGCAGCTTAGGGACAGGCCCCTTAAGGACTGAAGCTTTCTTT.

The rearrangement uses TRBV30 and TRBJ2-1, with 14 bases matching TRBD2. This CDR3 is 14 amino acids long. Germline-derived CDR1 and CDR2 are GTSNPN and SVGIG (reference sequence). The trim removed 1 base at V and 9 bases at J, leaving 2 bases unmatched. This CDR3 reads CAWSAGLAGGEQFF. The CDR3 DNA sequence: TGTGCCTGGAGTGCTGGACTAGCGGGAGGTGAGCAGTTCTTC.

The chain joins TRBV19 to TRBJ2-5, with D perhaps TRBD1 (5 bases). The CDR3 totals 12 residues. The germline V and J ends were trimmed by 9 bases and 5 bases, with 13 bases remaining between them. The germline CDR1 and CDR2 sequences are LNHDA and SQIVND (reference sequence). The CDR3 DNA is TGTGCCAGCCGACAGTCCGGGGAGACCCAGTACTTC. Protein product: CASRQSGETQYF. The full variable domain, with the rest looked up from reference TRBV19 and TRBJ2-5, is DGGITQSPKYLFRKEGQNVTLSCEQNLNHDAMYWYRQDPGQGLRLIYYSQIVNDFQKGDIAEGYSVSREKKESFPLTVTSAQKNPTAFYLCASRQSGETQYFGPGTRLLVL.

The chain uses TRBV29-1 and TRBJ2-3, with 7 bases aligning to TRBD2. V lost 3 bases to trimming and J lost 2 bases; unmatched junction nucleotides: 8. Germline V gene sequence: CDR1 SQVTM, CDR2 ANQGSEA. CDR3 length: 15 amino acids. The CDR3 is CSVDGGRGSTDTQYF. CDR3 bases: TGCAGCGTTGATGGCGGGAGAGGGTCCACAGATACGCAGTATTTT.

CDR3 sequence: CASSYSASGYEQYF. The CDR3 DNA is TGTGCCAGCAGTTACTCGGCTAGCGGATACGAGCAGTACTTC. V usage is TRBV6-6 and J usage is TRBJ2-7, with 7 positions matching TRBD2. Trimming at V came to 0 bases and at J to 4 bases, leaving 3 bases not matched to a gene. The V gene's germline CDR1 is MNHNY and CDR2 SVGAGI (reference sequence). CDR3 size: 14 residues.

The J gene is TRBJ1-5, the V gene TRBV29-1; D might be TRBD1 (6 bases). The V end lost 7 bases, the J end lost 2 bases, and 18 bases lay between the germline ends. CDR3 length: 15 amino acids. Germline V gives CDR1 SQVTM, CDR2 ANQGSEA. CDR3 residues: CSATTGSGGNQPQHF. CDR3 nucleotide sequence: TGCAGCGCCACTACGGGATCAGGGGGCAATCAGCCCCAGCATTTT. The whole variable domain, remainder taken from reference TRBV29-1 and TRBJ1-5, is SAVISQKPSRDICQRGTSLTIQCQVDSQVTMMFWYRQQPGQSLTLIATANQGSEATYESGFVIDKFPISRPNLTFSTLTVSNMSPEDSSIYLCSATTGSGGNQPQHFGDGTRLSIL.

The V call is TRBV4-2, the J call TRBJ1-1; D may be TRBD1 (6 bases). The CDR3 has 14 residues. Trimming stripped 3 bases from V and 4 bases from J, with 12 bases between. Germline CDR1 and CDR2: LGHNA and YNFKEQ. CDR3 DNA sequence: TGTGCCAGCAGCCATGATTTAGGGGGCACTGAAGCTTTCTTT. Encoded protein: CASSHDLGGTEAFF.

The chain carries TRBV4-2 and TRBJ1-2, with TRBD1 as a possible D gene (5 bases). The CDR3 sequence is 15 residues long. With 0 bases removed from V and 8 bases from J, the gap between germline ends came to 16 bases. The germline CDR1 and CDR2 sequences are LGHNA and YNFKEQ. CDR3 region: CASSQDPKGVGGYTF. CDR3 nucleotide sequence: TGTGCCAGCAGCCAAGATCCTAAAGGGGTGGGAGGCTACACCTTC.